Listed below are T cell receptor beta chains from one sample, sequenced in a study of ipilimumab plus nivolumab after autologous stem cell transplantation. Here immunoSEQ multiplex PCR was the method, and the copy in TCRdb shows in-frame clones only, minus some. Here the sample spans around 23,000 clones, approximately 73% being singletons. Sequenced material: PBMCs, taken in a trial of ipilimumab plus nivolumab as post-transplant consolidation. Receptors originate from a male donor with diffuse large B-cell lymphoma. Both conserved end residues are part of each CDR3. The order of the fields is D gene, clone size, V gene, J gene, CDR3 protein, CDR3 DNA. A D gene is named only where the DNA matches it firmly. Not all rows give a size; the values are once, few, many and, for expanded clones, a class.

-,-,TRBV5-4,TRBJ1-6,CASSLGTDMYSPLHF,TGTGCCAGCAGCTTAGGGACGGATATGTATTCACCCCTCCACTTT
-,once,TRBV7-9,TRBJ2-1,CASSLTTGEGEQFF,TGTGCCAGCAGCTTAACCACAGGGGAGGGCGAGCAGTTCTTC
-,once,TRBV7-6,TRBJ2-3,CASSSRGGTDTQYF,TGTGCCAGCAGCTCTCGCGGGGGCACAGATACGCAGTATTTT
TRBD2,-,TRBV19,TRBJ2-1,CASSIDLAGVDEQFF,TGTGCCAGTAGTATAGATCTAGCGGGAGTAGATGAGCAGTTCTTC
TRBD1,-,TRBV19,TRBJ1-2,CASSIEKGASLGYTF,TGTGCCAGTAGTATTGAGAAGGGGGCGAGTCTTGGCTACACCTTC
-,-,TRBV9,TRBJ2-7,CASSSGGDQSYEQYF,TGTGCCAGCAGCTCGGGGGGCGACCAGTCCTACGAGCAGTACTTC
-,-,TRBV27,TRBJ2-7,CASSSLRAEMREQYF,TGTGCCAGCAGTTCCTTGAGAGCGGAGATGAGAGAGCAGTACTTC
-,-,TRBV11-3,TRBJ1-1,CASSRGRVNTEAFF,TGTGCCAGCAGCCGGGGCAGGGTGAACACTGAAGCTTTCTTT
TRBD2,-,TRBV10-3,TRBJ2-7,CATRGGTSNEQYF,TGTGCCACCCGAGGAGGGACTAGTAACGAGCAGTACTTC
-,-,TRBV7-9,TRBJ2-7,CASSQALADSSYEQYF,TGTGCCAGCAGCCAAGCACTAGCTGATAGCTCCTACGAGCAGTACTTC
-,once,TRBV18,TRBJ1-4,CASSKSRSATNEKLFF,TGTGCCAGCTCAAAAAGTCGGAGTGCAACTAATGAAAAACTGTTTTTT
-,-,TRBV9,TRBJ2-6,CASHRGSGANVLTF,TGTGCCAGCCACCGGGGCTCTGGGGCCAACGTCCTGACTTTC
-,-,TRBV2,TRBJ1-5,CASSSQGAQPQHF,TGTGCCAGCAGTTCTCAGGGTGCTCAGCCCCAGCATTTT
-,-,TRBV7-8,TRBJ1-2,CASSLARGGTHGYTF,TGTGCCAGCAGCTTAGCAAGGGGCGGAACGCACGGCTACACCTTC
TRBD2,-,TRBV2,TRBJ2-1,CASKLAGRNNEQFF,TGTGCCAGCAAACTAGCGGGACGGAACAATGAGCAGTTCTTC
-,-,TRBV5-4,TRBJ2-4,CASSFYGSKNIQYF,TGTGCCAGCAGCTTCTACGGTTCCAAAAACATTCAGTACTTC
-,-,TRBV30,TRBJ2-7,CAWSGRTASYEQYF,TGTGCCTGGAGCGGTAGGACAGCCTCCTACGAGCAGTACTTC
TRBD1,-,TRBV7-9,TRBJ2-7,CASSLTGDEQYF,TGTGCCAGCAGCTTAACAGGGGACGAGCAGTACTTC
TRBD1,-,TRBV7-9,TRBJ1-2,CASSLGQGANYGYTF,TGTGCCAGCAGCTTGGGACAGGGGGCGAACTATGGCTACACCTTC
TRBD1,once,TRBV11-2,TRBJ2-4,CASSFGSGGQGYIQYF,TGTGCCAGCAGCTTTGGGAGTGGGGGACAGGGGTACATTCAGTACTTC
TRBD1,once,TRBV30,TRBJ2-5,CAWGRGQGAGTQYF,TGTGCCTGGGGAAGAGGACAGGGAGCAGGTACCCAGTACTTC
TRBD1,-,TRBV5-1,TRBJ1-1,CASSSGQVNTEAFF,TGCGCCAGCAGCTCGGGACAGGTGAACACTGAAGCTTTCTTT
TRBD1,-,TRBV18,TRBJ2-1,CASSPADRGSSYNEQFF,TGTGCCAGCTCACCAGCGGACAGGGGAAGCTCCTACAATGAGCAGTTCTTC
-,-,TRBV19,TRBJ2-5,CASRRRHGGQQETQYF,TGTGCCAGTAGACGTCGACATGGGGGGCAACAAGAGACCCAGTACTTC
-,-,TRBV9,TRBJ2-6,CASSVINGANVLTF,TGTGCCAGCAGCGTAATCAATGGGGCCAACGTCCTGACTTTC
TRBD1,few,TRBV7-9,TRBJ1-2,CASSQDTQGQGTYGYTF,TGTGCCAGCAGCCAAGACACACAGGGACAGGGGACCTATGGCTACACCTTC
-,few,TRBV7-9,TRBJ1-5,CASSFNWNQPQHF,TGTGCCAGCAGCTTCAATTGGAATCAGCCCCAGCATTTT
TRBD2,-,TRBV6-5,TRBJ2-7,CASRTSGGLKQYF,TGTGCCAGCAGGACTAGCGGGGGTTTGAAGCAGTACTTC
-,-,TRBV7-3,TRBJ2-6,CASSNAVPGANVLTF,TGTGCCAGCAGCAACGCGGTCCCTGGGGCCAACGTCCTGACTTTC
TRBD2,-,TRBV2,TRBJ2-3,CASSAEAGGLTDTQYF,TGTGCCAGCAGTGCAGAAGCGGGGGGGCTCACAGATACGCAGTATTTT
TRBD1,-,TRBV2,TRBJ2-7,CASSEALPGTVYF,TGTGCCAGCAGTGAAGCGCTTCCCGGGACAGTATACTTC
-,-,TRBV19,TRBJ2-7,CASSPEGSRTYEQYF,TGTGCCAGTAGCCCCGAGGGGTCGCGAACCTACGAGCAGTACTTC
TRBD1,-,TRBV7-7,TRBJ2-5,CASSQGGTGRRETQYF,TGTGCTAGCAGCCAAGGGGGGACAGGGCGGCGAGAGACCCAGTACTTC
TRBD2,-,TRBV2,TRBJ2-3,CASTSGSTDTQYF,TGTGCCAGCACTAGCGGGAGCACAGATACGCAGTATTTT
-,-,TRBV2,TRBJ1-5,CASSGGDYSNQPQHF,TGTGCCAGCAGCGGGGGGGACTATAGCAATCAGCCCCAGCATTTT
-,medium-sized,TRBV29-1,TRBJ1-1,CSVHQGLLGAFF,TGCAGCGTTCATCAAGGACTGTTGGGGGCTTTCTTT
TRBD1,-,TRBV9,TRBJ2-1,CASSAGQGAGSYNEQFF,TGTGCCAGCAGCGCCGGACAGGGGGCCGGCTCCTACAATGAGCAGTTCTTC
-,-,TRBV6-1,TRBJ2-3,CASSQPGTDTQYF,TGTGCCAGCTCACAGCCGGGGACAGATACGCAGTATTTT
TRBD1,-,TRBV5-5,TRBJ1-6,CASSLGGQGNSPLHF,TGTGCCAGCAGCCTGGGAGGACAGGGAAATTCACCCCTCCACTTT
TRBD2,-,TRBV4-2,TRBJ2-7,CASSQALAGVDPYF,TGTGCCAGCAGCCAAGCTCTAGCGGGAGTCGATCCGTACTTC